This T cell receptor beta chain was captured in a study of T-cell memory formation after mild COVID-19. Broader study findings: Clones contracting across day 15 to 85 had a balanced CD4/CD8 profile; later expanding clones leaned CD4+.

Relative to its sample, this clonotype is medium-sized. No antigen is known for it. TCRdb fed the 5' RACE reads into MiXCR, producing one record per CDR3 protein. The sample lists tens of thousands of distinct CDR3 sequences, more than 7% occurring once. CDR1 SGHDT and CDR2 YYEEEE come from the germline V gene. The CDR3 has 12 amino acids. The germline V and J ends were trimmed by 1 base and 4 bases, with 5 bases remaining between them. What was sequenced was PBMCs or a T cell subset sorted from them (not recorded which). The clonotype comes from a man in his late teens or twenties who had mild COVID-19 (a few samples of this study predate the infection). Cell type and time point are not known. The V call is TRBV5-6, the J call TRBJ2-5, with D unclear. CDR3 loop: CASSLFTETQYF. The CDR3, as DNA: TGTGCCAGCAGCTTGTTCACAGAGACCCAGTACTTC.